Shown below are 4 T cell receptor beta chains from a single sample sequenced in a study of T-cell memory formation after mild COVID-19. TCRdb recomputed calls from the 5' RACE reads with MiXCR, one row per CDR3 protein. This sample has hundreds of thousands of distinct CDR3 sequences, with around 8% found just once. Sample: PBMCs or a T cell subset sorted from them (not recorded which). These receptors came from a man aged 18 to 29 who had mild COVID-19 (a few samples of this study predate the infection). Cell type and time point are not known.

The table lists this clonotype with a few counts. The rearrangement links TRBV5-6 to TRBJ2-1; D may be TRBD1 (5 bases). Trimming stripped 3 bases from V and 5 bases from J, with 12 bases between. This CDR3 contains 14 residues. Per germline, CDR1 SGHDT and CDR2 YYEEEE. CDR3 nucleotides: TGTGCCAGCAGCTCGCTGGACACGAACAATGAGCAGTTCTTC. It codes for CASSSLDTNNEQFF.

This clonotype was observed a few times. This rearrangement joins TRBV9 to TRBJ1-5; 9 nucleotides match TRBD1. V was clipped by 2 bases and J by 4 bases; unmatched bases: 4. Germline V gene lookup returns CDR1 SGDLS and CDR2 YYNGEE. This CDR3 region has 15 residues. CDR3: CASSVGQGWNQPQHF. CDR3 DNA sequence: TGTGCCAGCAGCGTGGGACAGGGTTGGAATCAGCCCCAGCATTTT.

This clonotype showed up just a few times. The rearrangement joins TRBV29-1 to TRBJ2-5, with 7 positions matching TRBD1. The CDR3 has 14 amino acids. V lost 6 bases, J lost 2 bases, and 9 bases stayed unmatched. Germline assignment: CDR1 SQVTM and CDR2 ANQGSEA. For the CDR3, the DNA is TGCAGCGTCTACTACAGGGGACCACAAGAGACCCAGTACTTC. This gives the protein CSVYYRGPQETQYF. The full variable domain, in which reference TRBV29-1 and TRBJ2-5 provide the parts outside the CDR3, is SAVISQKPSRDICQRGTSLTIQCQVDSQVTMMFWYRQQPGQSLTLIATANQGSEATYESGFVIDKFPISRPNLTFSTLTVSNMSPEDSSIYLCSVYYRGPQETQYFGPGTRLLVL.

CDR3 loop: CASSQGPRTDLAKNIQYF. The DNA for the CDR3 is TGCGCCAGCAGCCAAGGTCCTCGGACAGACCTAGCCAAAAACATTCAGTACTTC. The chain employs TRBV4-3 and TRBJ2-4, with D possibly matching TRBD1 (6 bases). This CDR3 spans 18 amino acids. Trimming shortened V by 1 base and J by 0 bases, and 16 bases separated the two germline ends. Germline V CDR1 and CDR2: LGHNA, YSLEER.